This T cell receptor beta chain was retrieved from a study of blood T cell repertoires in COVID-19. Looking at the study overall: The origin of the acute and convalescent COVID-19 samples was the United States, Italy and Spain. From T cells, B-cell-depleted T cells, or PBMCs came the material, which was cDNA or gDNA.

Sequencing used immunoSEQ multiplex PCR; TCRdb keeps in-frame clones, though not all of them. The sample consists of 200,000 to 250,000 clones, around four fifths of them appearing once. The sample comprised peripheral blood. The TCR sequence derives from a woman aged 55 to 70 with active or convalescent COVID-19.

CDR3 bases: TGTGCCAGCAGCCAACTGGGGACAGGGGAGTACTATGGCTACACCTTC. Its translation: CASSQLGTGEYYGYTF. This chain connects TRBV3-1 (or the pseudogene TRBV3-2) to TRBJ1-2; 10 bases are a match to TRBD1. Germline lookup yields CDR1 LGHDT and CDR2 YNNKEL (reference sequence). This CDR3 has 16 residues. V shed 2 bases and J 3 bases; nucleotides not matched to a gene: 6.